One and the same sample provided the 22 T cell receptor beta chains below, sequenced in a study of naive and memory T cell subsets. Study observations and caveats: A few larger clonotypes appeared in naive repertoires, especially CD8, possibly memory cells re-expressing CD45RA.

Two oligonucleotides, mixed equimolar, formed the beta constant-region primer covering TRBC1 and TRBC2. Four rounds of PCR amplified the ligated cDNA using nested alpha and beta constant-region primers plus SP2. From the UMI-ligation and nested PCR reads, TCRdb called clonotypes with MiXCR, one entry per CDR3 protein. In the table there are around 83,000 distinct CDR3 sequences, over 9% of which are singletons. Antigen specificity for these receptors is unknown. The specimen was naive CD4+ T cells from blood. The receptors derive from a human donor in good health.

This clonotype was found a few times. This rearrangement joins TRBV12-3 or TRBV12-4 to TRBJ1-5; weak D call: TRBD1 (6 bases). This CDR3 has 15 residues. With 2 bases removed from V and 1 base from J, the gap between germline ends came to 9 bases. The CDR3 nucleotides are TGTGCCAGCAGTTTAATGGGACACAGCAATCAGCCCCAGCATTTT. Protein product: CASSLMGHSNQPQHF.

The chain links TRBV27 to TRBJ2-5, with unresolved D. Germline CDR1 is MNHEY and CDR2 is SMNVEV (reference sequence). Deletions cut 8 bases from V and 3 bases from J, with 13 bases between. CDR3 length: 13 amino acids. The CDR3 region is CASLGSEKETQYF. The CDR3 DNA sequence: TGTGCCAGCTTAGGCTCGGAGAAAGAGACCCAGTACTTC.

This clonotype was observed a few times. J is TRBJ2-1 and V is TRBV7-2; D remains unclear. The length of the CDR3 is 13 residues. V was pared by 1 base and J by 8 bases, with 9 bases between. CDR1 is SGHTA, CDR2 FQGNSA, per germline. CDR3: CASSLGPGYEQFF. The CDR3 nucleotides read TGTGCCAGCAGCTTAGGCCCTGGCTATGAGCAGTTCTTC.

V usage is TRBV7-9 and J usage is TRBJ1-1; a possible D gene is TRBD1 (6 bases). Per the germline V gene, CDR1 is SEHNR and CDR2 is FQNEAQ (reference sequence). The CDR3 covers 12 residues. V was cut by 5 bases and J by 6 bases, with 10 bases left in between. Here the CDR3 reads CASSAGGAEAFF. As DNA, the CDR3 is TGTGCCAGCAGCGCGGGGGGCGCTGAAGCTTTCTTT.

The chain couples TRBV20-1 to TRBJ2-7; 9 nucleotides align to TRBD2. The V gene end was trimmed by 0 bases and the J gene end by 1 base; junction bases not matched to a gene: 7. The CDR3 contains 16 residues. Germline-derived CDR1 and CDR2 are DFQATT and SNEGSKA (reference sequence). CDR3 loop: CSARDSGRELSYEQYF. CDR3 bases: TGCAGTGCTAGAGATAGCGGGAGAGAACTGTCCTACGAGCAGTACTTC.

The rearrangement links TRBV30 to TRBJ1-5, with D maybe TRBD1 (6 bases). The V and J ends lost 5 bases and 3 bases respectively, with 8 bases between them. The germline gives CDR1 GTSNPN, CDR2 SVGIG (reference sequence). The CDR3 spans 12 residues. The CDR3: CAWDRYNQPQHF. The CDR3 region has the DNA TGTGCCTGGGACAGGTACAATCAGCCCCAGCATTTT. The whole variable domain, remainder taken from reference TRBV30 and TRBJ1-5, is SQTIHQWPATLVQPVGSPLSLECTVEGTSNPNLYWYRQAAGRGLQLLFYSVGIGQISSEVPQNLSASRPQDRQFILSSKKLLLSDSGFYLCAWDRYNQPQHFGDGTRLSIL.

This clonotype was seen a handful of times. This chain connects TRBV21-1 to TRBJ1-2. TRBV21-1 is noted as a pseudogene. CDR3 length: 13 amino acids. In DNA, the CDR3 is TGTGCCAGCAGCATGGAGGAAGTCCATGGCTACACCTTC. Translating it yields CASSMEEVHGYTF.

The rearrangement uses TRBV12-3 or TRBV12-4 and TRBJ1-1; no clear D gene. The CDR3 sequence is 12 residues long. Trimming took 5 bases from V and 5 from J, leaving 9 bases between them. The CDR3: CASSSLGTEAFF. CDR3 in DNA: TGTGCCAGCAGTAGTCTGGGGACTGAAGCTTTCTTT.

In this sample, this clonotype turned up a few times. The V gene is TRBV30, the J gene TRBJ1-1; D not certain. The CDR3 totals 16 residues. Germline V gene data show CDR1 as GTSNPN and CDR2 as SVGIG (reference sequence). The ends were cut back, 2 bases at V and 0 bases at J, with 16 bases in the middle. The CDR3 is CAWSPGLTSMNTEAFF. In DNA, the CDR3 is TGTGCCTGGAGTCCTGGGTTGACAAGCATGAACACTGAAGCTTTCTTT.

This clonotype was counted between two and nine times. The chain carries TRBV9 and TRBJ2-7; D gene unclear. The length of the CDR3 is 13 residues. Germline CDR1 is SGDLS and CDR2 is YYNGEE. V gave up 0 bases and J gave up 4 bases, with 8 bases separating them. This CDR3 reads CASSVEGEYEQYF. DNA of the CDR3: TGTGCCAGCAGCGTAGAAGGCGAGTACGAGCAGTACTTC.

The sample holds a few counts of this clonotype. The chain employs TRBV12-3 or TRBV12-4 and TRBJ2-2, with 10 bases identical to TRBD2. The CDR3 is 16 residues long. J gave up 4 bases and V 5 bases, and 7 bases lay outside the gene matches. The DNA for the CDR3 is TGTGCCAGCAGTCCAATGAGCGGGAGGGCCACCGGGGAGCTGTTTTTT. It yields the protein CASSPMSGRATGELFF.

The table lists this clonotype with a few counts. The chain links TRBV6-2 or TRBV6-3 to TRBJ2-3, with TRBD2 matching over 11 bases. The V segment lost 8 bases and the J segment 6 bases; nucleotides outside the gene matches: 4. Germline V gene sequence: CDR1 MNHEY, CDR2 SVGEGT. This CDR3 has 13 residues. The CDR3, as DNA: TGTGCCAGCCAACTAGCGGGAGTCGATACGCAGTATTTT. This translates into CASQLAGVDTQYF.

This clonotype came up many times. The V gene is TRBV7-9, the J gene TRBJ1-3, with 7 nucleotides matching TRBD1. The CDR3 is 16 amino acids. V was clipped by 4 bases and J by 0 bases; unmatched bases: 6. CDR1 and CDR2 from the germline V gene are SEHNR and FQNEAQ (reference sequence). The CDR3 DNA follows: TGTGCCAGCAGCTCGGGACAGCCGAGCTCTGGAAACACCATATATTTT. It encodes CASSSGQPSSGNTIYF. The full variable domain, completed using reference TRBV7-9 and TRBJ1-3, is DTGVSQNPRHKITKRGQNVTFRCDPISEHNRLYWYRQTLGQGPEFLTYFQNEAQLEKSRLLSDRFSAERPKGSFSTLEIQRTEQGDSAMYLCASSSGQPSSGNTIYFGEGSWLTVV.

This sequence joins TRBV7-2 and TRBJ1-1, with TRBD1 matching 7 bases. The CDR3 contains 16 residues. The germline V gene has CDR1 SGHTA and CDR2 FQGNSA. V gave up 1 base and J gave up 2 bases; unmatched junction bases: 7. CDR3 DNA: TGTGCCAGCAGCTTAGGACAGGGAGGGAGCAACACTGAAGCTTTCTTT. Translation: CASSLGQGGSNTEAFF.

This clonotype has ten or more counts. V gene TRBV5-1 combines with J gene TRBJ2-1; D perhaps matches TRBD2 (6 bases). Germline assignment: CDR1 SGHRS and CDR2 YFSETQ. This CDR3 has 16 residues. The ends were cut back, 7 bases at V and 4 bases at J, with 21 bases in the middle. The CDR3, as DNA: TGCGCCAGCGCCCCCGTGGGCGGGACCAATTACAATGAGCAGTTCTTC. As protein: CASAPVGGTNYNEQFF.

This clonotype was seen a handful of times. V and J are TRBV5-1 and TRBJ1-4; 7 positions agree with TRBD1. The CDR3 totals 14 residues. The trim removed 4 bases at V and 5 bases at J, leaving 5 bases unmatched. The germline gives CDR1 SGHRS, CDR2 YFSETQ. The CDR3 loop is CASSPGQPNEKLFF. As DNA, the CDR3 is TGCGCCAGCAGCCCGGGACAGCCGAATGAAAAACTGTTTTTT.

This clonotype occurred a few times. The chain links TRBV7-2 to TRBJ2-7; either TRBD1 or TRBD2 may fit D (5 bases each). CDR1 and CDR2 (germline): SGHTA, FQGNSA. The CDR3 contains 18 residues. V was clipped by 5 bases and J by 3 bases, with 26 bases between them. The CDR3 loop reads CASSTPQRPGPLRYEQYF. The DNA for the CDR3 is TGTGCCAGCAGCACCCCGCAGCGACCGGGACCACTTCGCTACGAGCAGTACTTC.

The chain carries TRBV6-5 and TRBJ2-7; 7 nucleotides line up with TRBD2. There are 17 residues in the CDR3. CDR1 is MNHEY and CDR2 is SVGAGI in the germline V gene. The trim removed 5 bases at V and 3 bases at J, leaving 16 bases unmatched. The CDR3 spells CASSPRRPLARFYEQYF. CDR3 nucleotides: TGTGCCAGCAGTCCACGGCGCCCACTAGCGCGGTTCTACGAGCAGTACTTC.

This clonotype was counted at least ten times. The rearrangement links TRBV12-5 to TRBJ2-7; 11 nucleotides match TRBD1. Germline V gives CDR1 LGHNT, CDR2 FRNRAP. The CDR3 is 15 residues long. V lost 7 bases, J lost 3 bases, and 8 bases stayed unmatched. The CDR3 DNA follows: TGTGCTAGTGCCGCTGGGACAGGGGGAAGCTACGAGCAGTACTTC. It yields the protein CASAAGTGGSYEQYF.

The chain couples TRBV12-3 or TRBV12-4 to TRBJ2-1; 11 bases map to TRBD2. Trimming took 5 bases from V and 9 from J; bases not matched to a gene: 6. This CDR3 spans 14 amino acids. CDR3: CASSTSGSWSEQFF. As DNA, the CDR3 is TGTGCCAGCAGTACTAGCGGGAGTTGGTCTGAGCAGTTCTTC.

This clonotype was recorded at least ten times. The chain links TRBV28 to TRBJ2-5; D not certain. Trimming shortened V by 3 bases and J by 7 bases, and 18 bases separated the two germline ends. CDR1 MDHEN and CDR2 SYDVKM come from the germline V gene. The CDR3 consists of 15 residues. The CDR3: CASSFNLAHGVTQYF. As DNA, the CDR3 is TGTGCCAGCAGTTTTAACCTGGCCCATGGGGTGACCCAGTACTTC.

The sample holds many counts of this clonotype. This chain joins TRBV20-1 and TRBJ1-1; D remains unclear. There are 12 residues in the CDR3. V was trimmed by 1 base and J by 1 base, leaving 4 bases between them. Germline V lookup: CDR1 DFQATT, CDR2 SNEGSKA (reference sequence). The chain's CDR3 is CSARGGNTEAFF. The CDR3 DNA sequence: TGCAGTGCTAGAGGGGGGAACACTGAAGCTTTCTTT.